These 8 T cell receptor beta chains share one sample of origin, sequenced in a study of a mutant IDH1 vaccine in newly diagnosed glioma. The method was immunoSEQ multiplex PCR; TCRdb's version includes in-frame clones alone and lacks a portion of them. The repertoire includes fewer than 95,000 clones, approximately 78% of them detected once, and roughly 5.6% sits in the top ten. Time point given: week 47, end of study. What each vaccine dose contained was 300 ug of mutant IDH1 20-mer peptide, accompanied by topical imiquimod. For these TCRs, the target antigens are not known. The source material was PBMCs, sampled from a glioma patient whose treatment included an IDH1 peptide vaccine. The receptors shown here come from a man between 40 and 49 years old with glioma.

The rearrangement links TRBV15 to TRBJ1-3; 9 bases align to TRBD1. Looked up from germline, CDR1 is LNHNV and CDR2 is YYDKDF (reference sequence). The CDR3 is 15 residues long. V gave up 3 bases and J gave up 2 bases; unmatched junction bases: 2. CDR3 protein: CATSRTGGPGNTIYF. The CDR3 nucleotides read TGTGCCACCAGCAGGACAGGGGGGCCTGGAAACACCATATATTTT.

The genes are TRBV21-1 and TRBJ2-7; TRBD1 was called by the table and not checked on the DNA. TRBV21-1 has pseudogene status. CDR3 length: 14 amino acids. This CDR3 reads CASSKGGWWYEQYF. The CDR3 DNA sequence: TGTGCCAGCAGCAAAGGGGGCTGGTGGTACGAGCAGTACTTC.

Regarding this clone: Given a much more abundant clone one base away, this may be a read error. The chain joins TRBV2 to TRBJ2-2, with 8 bases that match TRBD1. Losses at the gene ends were 5 bases for V and 4 bases for J; bases not matched to a gene: 0. Germline V CDR1 and CDR2: SNHLY, FYNNEI. This CDR3 is 13 amino acids long. The CDR3 loop reads CASSTGGTGELFF. DNA for the CDR3: TGTGCCAGCAGTACAGGGGGCACCGGGGAGCTGTTTTTT.

The J gene is TRBJ1-1, the V gene TRBV18; D is uncertain. CDR3 length equals 15 residues. Germline CDR1 and CDR2: KGHSH and LQKENI. Trimming took 3 bases from V and 3 from J, leaving 14 bases between them. The CDR3 bases are TGTGCCAGCTCACCTAACATATTGAGGTACACTGAAGCTTTCTTT. Translated: CASSPNILRYTEAFF. The full variable domain, in which reference TRBV18 and TRBJ1-1 provide the parts outside the CDR3, is NAGVMQNPRHLVRRRGQEARLRCSPMKGHSHVYWYRQLPEEGLKFMVYLQKENIIDESGMPKERFSAEFPKEGPSILRIQQVVRGDSAAYFCASSPNILRYTEAFFGQGTRLTVV.

The rearrangement joins TRBV30 to TRBJ2-7; D remains ambiguous. Germline V gene data show CDR1 as GTSNPN and CDR2 as SVGIG (reference sequence). This CDR3 has 12 residues. V was clipped by 7 bases and J by 1 base, with 11 bases between them. The CDR3 here is CAYSTGSYEQYF. CDR3 sequence (DNA): TGTGCCTACTCGACTGGTTCCTACGAGCAGTACTTC.

The V gene is TRBV7-8, the J gene TRBJ2-3, with 9 bases matching TRBD2. The germline V gene has CDR1 SGHVS and CDR2 FQNEAQ. V shed 1 base, J shed 1 base, and the junction held 6 bases outside the gene matches. The CDR3 is 17 residues long. The DNA of the CDR3 is TGTGCCAGCAGCTTAGTTATTAGCGGGGGCGGCACAGATACGCAGTATTTT. It translates to CASSLVISGGGTDTQYF.

This chain links TRBV30 with TRBJ1-5, with D unresolved. Germline loops: CDR1 GTSNPN, CDR2 SVGIG (reference sequence). Trimming stripped 4 bases from V and 3 bases from J, with 10 bases between. This CDR3 spans 13 amino acids. The CDR3: CAWTDGPNQPQHF. The CDR3 coding sequence is TGTGCCTGGACCGACGGACCCAATCAGCCCCAGCATTTT.

This clone was seen a handful of times. The rearrangement uses TRBV2 and TRBJ1-1; possibly TRBD1 for D (6 bases). The CDR3 is 13 amino acids. Per germline, CDR1 SNHLY and CDR2 FYNNEI. V lost 5 bases and J lost 8, with 15 bases in between. CDR3 protein: CASSPGQYLEAFF. In DNA form, the CDR3 reads TGTGCCAGCAGTCCCGGACAGTATCTAGAAGCTTTCTTT.